This TCR beta chain appears in the sequencing data of a study of T cells in Graves' hyperthyroidism and ophthalmopathy. About this clonotype itself: Its cognate antigen is unknown.

The CDR3 is 15 amino acids. Germline V gene lookup returns CDR1 DFQATT and CDR2 SNEGSKA (reference sequence). Trimming took off 6 bases at V and 1 base at J, with 16 bases between the two ends. RNA transcripts yielded amplified TCR beta CDR3 regions. In the first-round RT-PCR of the TCR CDR3, the HTBI primer set was used. MiXCR was run by TCRdb on the multiplex PCR reads, yielding one entry per CDR3 protein. The sample lists 500,000 to 600,000 distinct CDR3 sequences; 46% were seen once. Study-wide points: The model predicted ophthalmopathy a median roughly 6.5 months before onset.

This TCR came from an adult woman with Graves' disease, either hyperthyroidism or ophthalmopathy (not recorded which). Specimen: peripheral blood or thyroid tissue (not recorded which). The chain uses TRBV20-1 and TRBJ1-3, with a tentative D call TRBD1 (5 bases). CDR3: CSASSRGTSGNTIYF. DNA for the CDR3: TGCAGTGCCAGCAGCCGGGGGACTTCTGGAAACACCATATATTTT.